The 9 T cell receptor beta chains given below trace back to one sample, sequenced in a study of OX40 agonist ivuxolimab in advanced cancers. TCRdb's copy holds only in-frame clones and misses some; the assay was immunoSEQ multiplex PCR. The sample includes approximately 110,000 clones, about 90% of them seen just once. The specimen comprised CD4+ or CD8+ T cells sorted from blood, sampled in a trial of the OX40 agonist ivuxolimab. The receptors stem from an adult with an advanced solid tumor such as melanoma, head and neck, liver or kidney cancer.

This chain links TRBV11-3 with TRBJ2-2; D unresolved. CDR1 is SGHNT, CDR2 YENEEA, per germline. The CDR3 runs 13 residues. V was trimmed by 3 bases and J by 5 bases, leaving 7 bases between them. Here the CDR3 reads CASSFEQTGELFF. Written as DNA, the CDR3 is TGTGCCAGCAGCTTCGAACAAACCGGGGAGCTGTTTTTT.

The genes are TRBV9 and TRBJ2-1, with 10 bases fitting TRBD1. The trim removed 4 bases at V and 9 bases at J, leaving 10 bases unmatched. The CDR3 is 15 amino acids. CDR1 and CDR2 from the germline V gene are SGDLS and YYNGEE. The CDR3, as DNA: TGTGCCAGCAGCCTCTTGGGGGACAGGGGAGGTGAGCAGTTCTTC. This translates into CASSLLGDRGGEQFF.

The gene calls are TRBV15 and TRBJ1-6; 8 positions match TRBD1. CDR3 length: 15 residues. Trimming took 3 bases from V and 9 from J; bases not matched to a gene: 7. Per germline, CDR1 LNHNV and CDR2 YYDKDF (reference sequence). Written as DNA, the CDR3 is TGTGCCACCAGCAGTCTCGGACAGGGCGGTTCACCCCTCCACTTT. Protein: CATSSLGQGGSPLHF.

The chain joins TRBV10-2 to TRBJ2-1, with D tentatively TRBD1 (5 bases). With 5 bases removed from V and 5 bases from J, the gap between germline ends came to 16 bases. CDR1 is WSHSY and CDR2 is SAAADI in the germline V gene. The CDR3 is 15 amino acids. CDR3 sequence: CASSPFGAVNNEQFF. As DNA, the CDR3 is TGCGCCAGCAGTCCGTTTGGGGCGGTAAACAATGAGCAGTTCTTC.

The V call is TRBV19, the J call TRBJ2-1, with D maybe TRBD2 (6 bases). The ends were cut back, 3 bases at V and 7 bases at J, with 13 bases in the middle. The CDR3 runs 14 residues. Germline lookup yields CDR1 LNHDA and CDR2 SQIVND (reference sequence). The CDR3 loop reads CASSIPNAGNEQFF. The DNA of the CDR3 is TGTGCCAGTAGTATCCCGAACGCGGGGAATGAGCAGTTCTTC.

This chain connects TRBV7-2 to TRBJ2-7, with a tentative D call TRBD1 (6 bases). This CDR3 is 14 amino acids long. Germline V gene lookup returns CDR1 SGHTA and CDR2 FQGNSA. V lost 5 bases, J lost 7 bases, and 18 bases lay in between. The CDR3 sequence is CASSRLSGVEEQYF. In DNA, the CDR3 is TGTGCCAGCAGCCGCCTCTCAGGGGTGGAAGAGCAGTACTTC.

The V gene is TRBV2, the J gene TRBJ1-5; D remains unclear. CDR3 length equals 13 residues. Germline V gene lookup returns CDR1 SNHLY and CDR2 FYNNEI. The V gene lost 1 base and the J gene lost 11 bases, with 12 bases spanning the gap. The CDR3 loop is CASSEEGRSSQHF. The CDR3 nucleotides read TGTGCCAGCAGTGAAGAAGGCCGCTCTTCCCAGCATTTT.

The gene calls are TRBV16 and TRBJ2-1; 10 positions match TRBD2. Germline assignment: CDR1 KGHSY and CDR2 FQNENV. V gave up 2 bases and J gave up 7 bases; unmatched junction bases: 2. This CDR3 contains 14 residues. The CDR3 loop reads CASSQTSGTNEQFF. DNA for the CDR3: TGTGCCAGCAGCCAAACTAGCGGGACTAATGAGCAGTTCTTC.

This clone was recorded a few times. For the CDR3, the DNA is TGTGCCAGCAGCTTAGCCACGGGAGAAACTGAAGCTTTCTTT. This gives the protein CASSLATGETEAFF. The chain has TRBV7-6 and TRBJ1-1; D not certain. This CDR3 is built from 14 residues. Germline CDR1 and CDR2: SGHVS and FNYEAQ. V was shortened by 0 bases and J by 5 bases, with 10 bases between the two germline ends. Complete variable domain (other parts from reference TRBV7-6 and TRBJ1-1): GAGVSQSPRYKVTKRGQDVALRCDPISGHVSLYWYRQALGQGPEFLTYFNYEAQQDKSGLPNDRFSAERPEGSISTLTIQRTEQRDSAMYRCASSLATGETEAFFGQGTRLTVV.